The present entry profiles one T cell receptor beta chain with its context. Its antigen is unknown. These data come from a study of long-term antiretroviral therapy in people with HIV. Study-wide results and caveats: Repertoires looked antigen-experienced, with only a slight naive shift after ART.

Assay version v3.0 of immunoSEQ was used, and it was run at survey level. Assay used: immunoSEQ multiplex PCR; TCRdb lists only in-frame clones, some missing. The table shows around 26,000 clones, with 85% to 95% occurring only once. This CDR3 region has 11 residues. CDR1 and CDR2 from the germline V gene are MNHNS and SASEGT. The V gene lost 3 bases and the J gene lost 8 bases, with 7 bases spanning the gap. Treatment for all HIV-infected participants took place in the United States. The input for sequencing was unsorted PBMCs, taken 7.6 years after starting antiretroviral therapy. The clonotype was recovered from a middle-aged woman with HIV. The rearrangement joins TRBV6-1 to TRBJ1-1; unclear D gene. The CDR3: CASSETSEAFF. In nucleotides, the CDR3 is TGTGCCAGCAGTGAGACTTCAGAAGCTTTCTTT.